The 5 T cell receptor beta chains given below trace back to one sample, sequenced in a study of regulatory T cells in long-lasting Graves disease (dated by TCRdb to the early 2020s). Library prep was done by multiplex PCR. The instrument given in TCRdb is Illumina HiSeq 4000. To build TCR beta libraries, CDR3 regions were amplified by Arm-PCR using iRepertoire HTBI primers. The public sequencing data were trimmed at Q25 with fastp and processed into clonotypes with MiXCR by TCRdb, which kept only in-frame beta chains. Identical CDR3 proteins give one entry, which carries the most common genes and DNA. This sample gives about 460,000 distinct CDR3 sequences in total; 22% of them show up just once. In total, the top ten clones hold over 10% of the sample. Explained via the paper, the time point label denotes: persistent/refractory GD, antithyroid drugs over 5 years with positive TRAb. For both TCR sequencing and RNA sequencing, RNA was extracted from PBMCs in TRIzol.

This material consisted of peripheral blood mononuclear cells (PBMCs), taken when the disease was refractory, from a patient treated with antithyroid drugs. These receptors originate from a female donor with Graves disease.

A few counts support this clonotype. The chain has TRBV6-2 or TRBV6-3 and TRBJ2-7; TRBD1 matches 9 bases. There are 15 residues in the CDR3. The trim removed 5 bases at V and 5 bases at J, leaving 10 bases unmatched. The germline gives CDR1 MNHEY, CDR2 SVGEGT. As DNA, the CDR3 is TGTGCCAGCAGTCAGTGGGGACAGGGTAAGGACGAGCAGTACTTC. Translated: CASSQWGQGKDEQYF.

CDR3 sequence (DNA): TGCGCCAGCAGCCAAGATTCGACAGCGTACTATGGCTACACCTTC. It yields the protein CASSQDSTAYYGYTF. The rearrangement joins TRBV4-1 to TRBJ1-2; possibly TRBD1 for D (5 bases). Trimming cost V 0 bases and J 3 bases, with 11 bases left between them. CDR3 size: 15 residues. CDR1 MGHRA and CDR2 YSYEKL come from the germline V gene.

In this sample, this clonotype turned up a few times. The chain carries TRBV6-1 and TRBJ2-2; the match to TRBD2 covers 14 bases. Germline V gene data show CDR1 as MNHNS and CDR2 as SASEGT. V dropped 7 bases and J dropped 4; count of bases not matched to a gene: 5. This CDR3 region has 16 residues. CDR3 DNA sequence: TGTGCCAGCACGGGACTAGCGGGAGCAGGCACCGGGGAGCTGTTTTTT. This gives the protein CASTGLAGAGTGELFF.

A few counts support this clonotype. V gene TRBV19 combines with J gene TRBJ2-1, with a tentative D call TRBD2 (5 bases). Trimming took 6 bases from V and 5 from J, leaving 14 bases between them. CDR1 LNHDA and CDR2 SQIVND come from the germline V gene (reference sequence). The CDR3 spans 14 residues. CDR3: CASRTAADHNEQFF. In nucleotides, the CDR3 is TGTGCCAGTAGAACGGCAGCGGACCACAATGAGCAGTTCTTC.

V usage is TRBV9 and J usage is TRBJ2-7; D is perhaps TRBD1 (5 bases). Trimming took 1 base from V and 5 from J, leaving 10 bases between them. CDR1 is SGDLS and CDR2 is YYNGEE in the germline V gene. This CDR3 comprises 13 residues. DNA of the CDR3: TGTGCCAGCAGCGTAAAAGGCAGGGACGAGCAGTACTTC. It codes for CASSVKGRDEQYF. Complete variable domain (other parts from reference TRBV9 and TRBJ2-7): DSGVTQTPKHLITATGQRVTLRCSPRSGDLSVYWYQQSLDQGLQFLIQYYNGEERAKGNILERFSAQQFPDLHSELNLSSLELGDSALYFCASSVKGRDEQYFGPGTRLTVT.